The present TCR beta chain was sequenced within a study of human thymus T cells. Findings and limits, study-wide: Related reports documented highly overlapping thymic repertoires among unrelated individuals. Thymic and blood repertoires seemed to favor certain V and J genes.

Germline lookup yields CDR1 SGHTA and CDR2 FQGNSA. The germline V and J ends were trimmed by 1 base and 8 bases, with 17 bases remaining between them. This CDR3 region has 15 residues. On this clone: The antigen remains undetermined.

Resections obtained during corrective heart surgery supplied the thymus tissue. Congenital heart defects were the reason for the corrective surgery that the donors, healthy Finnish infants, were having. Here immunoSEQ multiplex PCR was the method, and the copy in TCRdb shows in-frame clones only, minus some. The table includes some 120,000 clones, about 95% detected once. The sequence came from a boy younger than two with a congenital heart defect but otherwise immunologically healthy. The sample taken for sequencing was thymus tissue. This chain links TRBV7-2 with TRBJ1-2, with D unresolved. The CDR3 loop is CASSLVALETAGYTF. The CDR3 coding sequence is TGTGCCAGCAGCTTAGTAGCTTTAGAAACGGCGGGCTACACCTTC.